The 13 T cell receptor beta chains below were found in one sample sequenced in a study of T cells after yellow fever vaccination. TCRdb reprocessed the 5' RACE reads with MiXCR, giving one entry per CDR3 protein. The sample has 500,000 to 650,000 distinct CDR3 sequences, roughly an eighth seen once. Sequencing used PBMCs, obtained on the day of the yellow fever booster vaccination. These TCRs come from a man aged 25-45 years who received the YFV17D yellow fever vaccine.

This rearrangement joins TRBV7-8 to TRBJ2-5, with TRBD2 matching over 7 bases. The germline V gene encodes CDR1 SGHVS and CDR2 FQNEAQ. Trimming removed 3 bases from V and 1 base from J; junction bases left unmatched: 5. The length of the CDR3 is 15 residues. The CDR3 region is CASSFVGGTQETQYF. The CDR3 nucleotides are TGTGCCAGCAGCTTCGTCGGGGGGACCCAAGAGACCCAGTACTTC. The full variable domain, with the rest looked up from reference TRBV7-8 and TRBJ2-5, is GAGVSQSPRYKVAKRGQDVALRCDPISGHVSLFWYQQALGQGPEFLTYFQNEAQLDKSGLPSDRFFAERPEGSVSTLKIQRTQQEDSAVYLCASSFVGGTQETQYFGPGTRLLVL.

As for this clonotype: Sequence at one end of the junction differs from germline and may be a read error. This chain links TRBV7-2 with TRBJ2-7; 8 bases align to TRBD2. CDR3 size: 14 residues. CDR1 and CDR2 from the germline V gene are SGHTA and FQGNSA. CDR3 nucleotides: TGTGCCGGCAGCTTACGGGAGGGGGACTACGAGCAGTACTTC. Translated: CAGSLREGDYEQYF.

This clonotype was observed a handful of times. The gene calls are TRBV12-3 or TRBV12-4 and TRBJ1-1; a weak D match, TRBD1 (5 bases). This CDR3 comprises 20 residues. The V and J ends lost 2 bases and 1 base respectively, with 26 bases between them. This CDR3 is CASSLRGVGSLLGTNTEAFF. The CDR3, as DNA: TGTGCCAGCAGTTTAAGAGGTGTAGGCAGCCTACTGGGGACGAACACTGAAGCTTTCTTT.

The gene calls are TRBV10-1 and TRBJ2-7; D not resolved. CDR3 length: 11 residues. V was pared by 9 bases and J by 7 bases, with 13 bases between. Germline CDR1 and CDR2: WNHNN and SYGVQD (reference sequence). The CDR3 nucleotides read TGCGCCAGTTCGTCCGGTTGGGAGCAGTACTTC. It translates to CASSSGWEQYF.

This clonotype was observed a handful of times. This chain links TRBV27 with TRBJ2-3, with a weak D call TRBD1 (6 bases). Germline CDR1 reads MNHEY; CDR2 reads SMNVEV (reference sequence). The V end lost 2 bases, the J end lost 5 bases, and 11 bases lay between the germline ends. The CDR3 runs 14 residues. The CDR3 protein is CASSLIQGLDTQYF. The CDR3 DNA is TGTGCCAGCAGTTTAATACAGGGATTAGATACGCAGTATTTT.

This clonotype showed up just a few times. This chain uses TRBV30 with TRBJ1-1; D is unclear. The germline V gene encodes CDR1 GTSNPN and CDR2 SVGIG (reference sequence). The CDR3 contains 13 residues. V was clipped by 6 bases and J by 4 bases, with 15 bases between them. CDR3 sequence (DNA): TGTGCCTGCCTACTGGCCCCTGGCACTGAAGCTTTCTTT. This sequence encodes CACLLAPGTEAFF. Combining the CDR3 with reference TRBV30 and TRBJ1-1 gives the whole variable domain SQTIHQWPATLVQPVGSPLSLECTVEGTSNPNLYWYRQAAGRGLQLLFYSVGIGQISSEVPQNLSASRPQDRQFILSSKKLLLSDSGFYLCACLLAPGTEAFFGQGTRLTVV.

There are a few counts of this clonotype. The rearrangement links TRBV4-1 to TRBJ1-5; D remains ambiguous. This CDR3 comprises 17 residues. V lost 2 bases and J lost 5, with 19 bases in between. Per the germline V gene, CDR1 is MGHRA and CDR2 is YSYEKL. The CDR3 loop reads CASSQKERVTIDQPQHF. DNA of the CDR3: TGCGCCAGCAGCCAAAAGGAAAGGGTCACTATCGATCAGCCCCAGCATTTT.

This clonotype was seen a few times. In nucleotides, the CDR3 is TGTGCCAGCAGTTTGCAAACTACTAGCACAGATACGCAGTATTTT. This gives the protein CASSLQTTSTDTQYF. The chain has TRBV27 and TRBJ2-3; D ambiguous. Germline V gene data show CDR1 as MNHEY and CDR2 as SMNVEV (reference sequence). V dropped 3 bases and J dropped 0 bases, with 10 bases sitting between them. CDR3 length: 15 amino acids.

This clonotype came up a few times. This chain links TRBV5-1 with TRBJ2-1; D not certain. V shed 2 bases and J shed 5 bases, with 5 bases lying between them. This CDR3 has 12 residues. Germline V gives CDR1 SGHRS, CDR2 YFSETQ. CDR3 coding DNA: TGCGCCAGCAGCTTCAACAACAATGAGCAGTTCTTC. This translates into CASSFNNNEQFF.

This clonotype was observed a handful of times. This rearrangement joins TRBV20-1 to TRBJ2-3, with 10 bases fitting TRBD1. Losses at the gene ends were 2 bases for V and 6 bases for J; bases not matched to a gene: 8. This CDR3 is built from 15 residues. The germline V gene encodes CDR1 DFQATT and CDR2 SNEGSKA (reference sequence). CDR3 DNA sequence: TGCAGTGCTAGATTCCCGACAGGGGGCATGGATACGCAGTATTTT. It is translated as CSARFPTGGMDTQYF.

The V call is TRBV13, the J call TRBJ1-1; D unclear. The V and J ends lost 0 bases and 1 base respectively, with 9 bases between them. Germline V gives CDR1 PRHDT, CDR2 FYEKMQ (reference sequence). There are 15 residues in the CDR3. CDR3 nucleotides: TGTGCCAGCAGCTTAGGCCTATTTGAGAACACTGAAGCTTTCTTT. It translates to CASSLGLFENTEAFF.

The chain uses TRBV7-2 and TRBJ2-3; D gene ambiguous. Germline V CDR1 and CDR2: SGHTA, FQGNSA. The CDR3 has 14 amino acids. V lost 1 base and J lost 2, with 7 bases in between. The CDR3 DNA sequence: TGTGCCAGCAGCTTAGAATGGGACACAGATACGCAGTATTTT. Protein: CASSLEWDTDTQYF.

This chain joins TRBV5-1 and TRBJ1-3; 8 bases line up with TRBD1. CDR1 and CDR2 (germline): SGHRS, YFSETQ. The J segment lost 8 bases and the V segment lost 0 bases, leaving 1 base of the junction unmatched. The CDR3 totals 13 residues. CDR3 sequence (DNA): TGCGCCAGCAGCTTGGACAGGGGGGACACCATATATTTT. Protein sequence: CASSLDRGDTIYF.